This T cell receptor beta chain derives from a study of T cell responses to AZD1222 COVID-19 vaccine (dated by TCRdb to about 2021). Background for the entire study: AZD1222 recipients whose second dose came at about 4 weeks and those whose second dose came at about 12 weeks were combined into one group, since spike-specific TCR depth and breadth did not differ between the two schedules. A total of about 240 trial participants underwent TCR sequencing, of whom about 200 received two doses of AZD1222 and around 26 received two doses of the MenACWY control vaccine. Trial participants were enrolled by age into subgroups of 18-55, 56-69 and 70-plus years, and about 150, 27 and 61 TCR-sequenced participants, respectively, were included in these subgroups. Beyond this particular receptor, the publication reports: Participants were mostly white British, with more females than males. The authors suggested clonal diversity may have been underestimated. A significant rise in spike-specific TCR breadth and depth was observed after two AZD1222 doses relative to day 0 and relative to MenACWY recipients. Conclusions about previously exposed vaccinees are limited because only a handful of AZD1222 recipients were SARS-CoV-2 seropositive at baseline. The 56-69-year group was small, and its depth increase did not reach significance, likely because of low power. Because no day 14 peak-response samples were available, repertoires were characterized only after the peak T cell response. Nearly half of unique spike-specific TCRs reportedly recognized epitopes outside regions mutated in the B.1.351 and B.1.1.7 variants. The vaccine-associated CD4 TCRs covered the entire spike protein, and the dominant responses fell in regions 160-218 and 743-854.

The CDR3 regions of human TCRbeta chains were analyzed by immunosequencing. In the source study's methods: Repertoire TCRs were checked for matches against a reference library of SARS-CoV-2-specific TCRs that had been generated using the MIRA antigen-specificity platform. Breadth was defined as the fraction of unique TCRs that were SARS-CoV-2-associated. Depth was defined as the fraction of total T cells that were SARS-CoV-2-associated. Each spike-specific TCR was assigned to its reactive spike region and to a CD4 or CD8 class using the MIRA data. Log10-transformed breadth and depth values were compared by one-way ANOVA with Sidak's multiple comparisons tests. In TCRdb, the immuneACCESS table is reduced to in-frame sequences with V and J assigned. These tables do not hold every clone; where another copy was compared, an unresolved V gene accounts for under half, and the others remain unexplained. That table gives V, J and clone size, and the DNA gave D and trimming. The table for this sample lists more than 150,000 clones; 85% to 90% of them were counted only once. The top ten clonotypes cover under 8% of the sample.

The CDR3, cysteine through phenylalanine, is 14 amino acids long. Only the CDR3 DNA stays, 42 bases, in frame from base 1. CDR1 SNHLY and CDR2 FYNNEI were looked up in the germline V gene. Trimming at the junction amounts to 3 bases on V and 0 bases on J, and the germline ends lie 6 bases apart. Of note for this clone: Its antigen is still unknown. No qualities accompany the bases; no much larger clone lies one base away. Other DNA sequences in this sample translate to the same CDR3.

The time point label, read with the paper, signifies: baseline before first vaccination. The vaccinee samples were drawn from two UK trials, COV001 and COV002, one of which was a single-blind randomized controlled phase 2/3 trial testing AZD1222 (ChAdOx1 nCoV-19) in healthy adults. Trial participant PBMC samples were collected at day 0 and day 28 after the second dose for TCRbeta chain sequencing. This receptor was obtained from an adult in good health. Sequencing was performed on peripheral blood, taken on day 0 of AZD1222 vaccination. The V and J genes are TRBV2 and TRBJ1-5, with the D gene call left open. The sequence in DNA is TGTGCCAGCAGTGATACGGATAGCAATCAGCCCCAGCATTTT. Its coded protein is CASSDTDSNQPQHF.